Below are 31 T cell receptor beta chains sequenced from a single sample in a study of immune cell composition in non-small cell lung cancer. This table comes from immunoSEQ multiplex PCR, and its TCRdb copy is limited to in-frame clones, with some not included. The data contain 6,500 to 7,000 clones, approximately 84% of them seen just once; the ten biggest clones take up 12%. Normal lung was taken at the farthest possible site, at least 3 cm from tumour. Specimen: non-adjacent lung tissue. These receptors originate from a human donor with non-small cell lung cancer.

This sequence joins TRBV6-5 and TRBJ2-7; 11 bases align to TRBD1. CDR3 length: 14 amino acids. J gave up 4 bases and V 6 bases, and 5 bases lay outside the gene matches. Germline lookup yields CDR1 MNHEY and CDR2 SVGAGI. CDR3 amino acids: CASSRTGGGYEQYF. The CDR3 DNA is TGTGCCAGCAGCCGGACAGGGGGCGGGTACGAGCAGTACTTC.

The CDR3 DNA is TGTGCCAGCAGCTTAGGGGACACCATGAACACTGAAGCTTTCTTT. Amino acids: CASSLGDTMNTEAFF. The chain carries TRBV7-9 and TRBJ1-1, with D perhaps matching TRBD1 (6 bases). The CDR3 runs 15 residues. V lost 1 base and J lost 0, with 9 bases in between. Germline V CDR1 and CDR2: SEHNR, FQNEAQ (reference sequence).

This clone was counted once. J is TRBJ2-5 and V is TRBV30, with no clear D. V was clipped by 0 bases and J by 7 bases, with 9 bases between them. This CDR3 contains 12 residues. Germline CDR1 GTSNPN, CDR2 SVGIG (reference sequence). The CDR3 loop reads CAWSVNSRTQYF. The CDR3, as DNA: TGTGCCTGGAGTGTGAACTCCCGGACCCAGTACTTC.

The CDR3: CASSLALAGGQETQYF. The CDR3 DNA reads TGTGCCAGCAGTTTAGCCCTAGCGGGGGGGCAAGAGACCCAGTACTTC. The J gene is TRBJ2-5, the V gene TRBV27; 12 bases map to TRBD2. This CDR3 contains 16 residues. J was trimmed by 2 bases and V by 2 bases; bases with no gene match: 3. Looked up from germline, CDR1 is MNHEY and CDR2 is SMNVEV (reference sequence).

The chain links TRBV11-3 to TRBJ2-3, with D tentatively TRBD2 (5 bases). This CDR3 comprises 14 residues. The germline V gene encodes CDR1 SGHNT and CDR2 YENEEA. Trimming pared 5 bases from V and 1 base from J, leaving 10 bases between. The chain's CDR3 is CASSPGIRTDTQYF. The CDR3 nucleotides read TGTGCCAGCAGCCCGGGGATACGCACAGATACGCAGTATTTT.

The chain combines TRBV7-2 with TRBJ2-5; D is uncertain. CDR1 and CDR2 (germline): SGHTA, FQGNSA. The CDR3 is made up of 14 amino acids. V lost 3 bases and J 2 bases, leaving 10 bases between the germline ends. CDR3 DNA sequence: TGTGCCAGCAGCTTGGGTGTCGGGCAAGAGACCCAGTACTTC. This codes for CASSLGVGQETQYF.

This chain connects TRBV18 to TRBJ2-5; D gene ambiguous. CDR3 length: 15 amino acids. Germline CDR1 and CDR2: KGHSH and LQKENI. Trimming took off 0 bases at V and 6 bases at J, with 14 bases between the two ends. This chain's CDR3 is CASSPPVGQEKTQYF. The DNA of the CDR3 is TGTGCCAGCTCACCACCTGTAGGGCAGGAAAAGACCCAGTACTTC.

A remark on this clone: Mismatch with germline at one junction end may stem from a read error. The sample carries other DNA sequences with the same CDR3. This chain connects TRBV30 to TRBJ1-1; tentative D call: TRBD1 (5 bases). Germline V gene data show CDR1 as GTSNPN and CDR2 as SVGIG (reference sequence). This CDR3 is 13 amino acids long. The CDR3 region is CAWSPDQGTEAFF. The CDR3 DNA follows: TGTGCCTGGAGTCCGGATCAGGGCACTGAGGCTTTCTTT.

The chain couples TRBV7-8 to TRBJ1-2; 9 nucleotides align to TRBD1. Looked up from germline, CDR1 is SGHVS and CDR2 is FQNEAQ. V was clipped by 1 base and J by 4 bases; unmatched bases: 4. The length of the CDR3 is 15 residues. The CDR3 loop reads CASSLGDRVGYGYTF. In nucleotides, the CDR3 is TGTGCCAGCAGCTTAGGGGACAGGGTGGGCTATGGCTACACCTTC.

The count of this clone is one. The chain couples TRBV4-1 to TRBJ2-7; D is undetermined. This CDR3 contains 15 residues. Germline loops: CDR1 MGHRA, CDR2 YSYEKL. The V end was cut by 2 bases, the J end by 3 bases, with 14 bases between. The CDR3 DNA sequence: TGCGCCAGCAGCCAATCCAGCCAGACTGACTACGAGCAGTACTTC. Its protein product is CASSQSSQTDYEQYF.

The chain carries TRBV9 and TRBJ1-3; D is unresolved. CDR3 length: 15 amino acids. Germline V gene lookup returns CDR1 SGDLS and CDR2 YYNGEE. The germline V and J ends were trimmed by 0 bases and 1 base, with 8 bases remaining between them. The CDR3 DNA reads as TGTGCCAGCAGCGTAGGGGGATTTTCTGGAAACACCATATATTTT. Translation gives CASSVGGFSGNTIYF.

The rearrangement links TRBV6-5 to TRBJ1-5; D is unresolved. V dropped 11 bases and J dropped 3 bases, with 17 bases sitting between them. This CDR3 contains 14 residues. Germline lookup yields CDR1 MNHEY and CDR2 SVGAGI. In nucleotides, the CDR3 is TGTGCCTCAAAGTCCCGGATCTCCAATCAGCCCCAGCATTTT. It specifies CASKSRISNQPQHF.

This chain links TRBV6-4 with TRBJ2-1; D gene unclear. V was cut by 6 bases and J by 8 bases, with 14 bases left in between. Germline V gene sequence: CDR1 MRHNA, CDR2 SNTAGT. The CDR3 has 13 residues. CDR3 nucleotide sequence: TGTGCCAGCAGCCCCTCCGGGTCGGATGAGCAGTTCTTC. The encoded protein is CASSPSGSDEQFF.

This chain connects TRBV4-3 to TRBJ2-4; tentative D call: TRBD2 (7 bases). This CDR3 has 13 amino acids. Germline CDR1 and CDR2: LGHNA and YSLEER. Trimming stripped 4 bases from V and 8 bases from J, with 12 bases between. CDR3 in amino acids: CASSRTRGDIQYF. The CDR3 region has the DNA TGCGCCAGCAGCCGGACTAGGGGGGACATTCAGTACTTC.

The gene calls are TRBV29-1 and TRBJ1-4; D is unresolved. V was cut by 0 bases and J by 6 bases, with 11 bases left in between. Germline-derived CDR1 and CDR2 are SQVTM and ANQGSEA. This CDR3 is built from 14 residues. In nucleotides, the CDR3 is TGCAGCGTTGAAGAAGCGAATAACTATGAAAAACTGTTTTTT. It specifies CSVEEANNYEKLFF.

The gene calls are TRBV27 and TRBJ1-2; 7 bases fit TRBD1. CDR1 is MNHEY, CDR2 SMNVEV, per germline (reference sequence). The length of the CDR3 is 15 residues. The ends lost 4 bases at V and 4 bases at J; junction bases unmatched: 9. Written as DNA, the CDR3 is TGTGCCAGCAGTTGGGGTCCAGGGGGGTTCTATGGCTACACCTTC. It yields the protein CASSWGPGGFYGYTF.

The genes are TRBV11-2 and TRBJ2-5; 10 bases align to TRBD1. The CDR3 length is 13 residues. V was pared by 5 bases and J by 4 bases, with 1 base of the junction left unmatched. Germline V gives CDR1 SGHAT, CDR2 FQNNGV. CDR3 nucleotide sequence: TGTGCCAGCAGCCGGGACAGGGGAGAGACCCAGTACTTC. Its protein is CASSRDRGETQYF.

The chain employs TRBV7-6 and TRBJ1-1; the D is unclear. Looked up from germline, CDR1 is SGHVS and CDR2 is FNYEAQ. Trimming stripped 1 base from V and 0 bases from J, with 3 bases between. CDR3 length: 13 amino acids. The CDR3 bases are TGTGCCAGCAGCTTAGGTATGAACACTGAAGCTTTCTTT. Translation: CASSLGMNTEAFF. The entire variable domain, with the rest obtained from reference TRBV7-6 and TRBJ1-1, is as follows: GAGVSQSPRYKVTKRGQDVALRCDPISGHVSLYWYRQALGQGPEFLTYFNYEAQQDKSGLPNDRFSAERPEGSISTLTIQRTEQRDSAMYRCASSLGMNTEAFFGQGTRLTVV.

The rearrangement joins TRBV5-1 to TRBJ2-1; 7 bases align to TRBD1. Trimming took 4 bases from V and 3 from J; bases not matched to a gene: 10. CDR1 SGHRS and CDR2 YFSETQ come from the germline V gene. This CDR3 contains 16 residues. Here the CDR3 DNA reads TGCGCCAGCAGCGTGAGGCTTGGGGACAGCTACAATGAGCAGTTCTTC. It codes for CASSVRLGDSYNEQFF.

The chain is built from TRBV6-5 and TRBJ2-7, with TRBD2 matching over 11 bases. Germline CDR1 MNHEY, CDR2 SVGAGI. With 1 base clipped from V and 3 bases from J, the junction kept 2 bases outside the gene matches. The CDR3 runs 15 residues. CDR3 protein: CASSYFTSGGYEQYF. As DNA, the CDR3 is TGTGCCAGCAGTTACTTTACTAGCGGGGGCTACGAGCAGTACTTC.

The chain carries TRBV7-3 and TRBJ2-1; D remains ambiguous. Per germline, CDR1 SGHTA and CDR2 FQGTGA. V was pared by 5 bases and J by 7 bases, with 9 bases between. The CDR3 has 12 amino acids. The CDR3 nucleotides are TGTGCCAGCAGCCCCGGAAGGAATGAGCAGTTCTTC. Protein sequence: CASSPGRNEQFF.

This chain joins TRBV7-2 and TRBJ1-2, with 7 bases that match TRBD1. Germline V gene data show CDR1 as SGHTA and CDR2 as FQGNSA. The V and J ends lost 7 bases and 4 bases, in that order; junction bases with no gene match: 9. This CDR3 comprises 14 residues. The DNA of the CDR3 is TGTGCCAGCACCCCTGGGACAGCGAGCTATGGCTACACCTTC. Translation gives CASTPGTASYGYTF.

CDR3 coding DNA: TGTGCCAGCAGCCTTAGTAGGGCACGGTCACCCCTCCACTTT. This encodes CASSLSRARSPLHF. This sequence joins TRBV11-2 and TRBJ1-6; D remains unclear. Germline-derived CDR1 and CDR2 are SGHAT and FQNNGV. CDR3 length equals 14 residues. With 5 bases removed from V and 10 bases from J, the gap between germline ends came to 15 bases.

V usage is TRBV7-9 and J usage is TRBJ1-1; D is unresolved. The CDR3 is made up of 13 amino acids. Germline V gene lookup returns CDR1 SEHNR and CDR2 FQNEAQ (reference sequence). Deletions cut 2 bases from V and 4 bases from J, with 8 bases between. In nucleotides, the CDR3 is TGTGCCAGCAGCTTACCGGCGTTCACTGAAGCTTTCTTT. Translation gives CASSLPAFTEAFF.

The chain links TRBV18 to TRBJ1-1; 9 nucleotides line up with TRBD1. Germline V gives CDR1 KGHSH, CDR2 LQKENI. The CDR3 spans 16 residues. V lost 6 bases and J lost 1; bases outside the gene matches: 9. The CDR3 is CASSPTGGMTNTEAFF. The CDR3 bases are TGTGCCAGCTCGCCGACAGGGGGGATGACGAACACTGAAGCTTTCTTT.

The rearrangement uses TRBV6-6 and TRBJ1-3; no reliable D call. V gave up 6 bases and J gave up 1 base, with 7 bases separating them. Per germline, CDR1 MNHNY and CDR2 SVGAGI (reference sequence). The length of the CDR3 is 13 residues. The CDR3 protein is CASSVESGNTIYF. For the CDR3, the DNA is TGTGCCAGCAGCGTAGAATCTGGAAACACCATATATTTT.

The rearrangement joins TRBV10-3 to TRBJ1-5, with TRBD1 identical over 12 bases. V dropped 6 bases and J dropped 3; count of bases not matched to a gene: 3. CDR3 size: 15 residues. From germline, CDR1 is ENHRY and CDR2 SYGVKD. CDR3: CAIRGTGGPNQPQHF. CDR3 in DNA: TGTGCCATCAGGGGGACAGGGGGCCCCAATCAGCCCCAGCATTTT.

V gene TRBV19 combines with J gene TRBJ2-1, with 12 bases lining up with TRBD1. V lost 3 bases and J lost 8; bases outside the gene matches: 5. The CDR3 totals 15 residues. Germline V CDR1 and CDR2: LNHDA, SQIVND (reference sequence). CDR3 sequence reads: CASSIRDRGPYEQFF. CDR3 in DNA: TGTGCCAGTAGTATCCGGGACAGGGGGCCGTATGAGCAGTTCTTC.

This chain joins TRBV6-6 and TRBJ1-2; D possibly corresponds to TRBD1 (6 bases). The CDR3 runs to 15 residues. Germline values: CDR1 MNHNY, CDR2 SVGAGI (reference sequence). Trimming stripped 7 bases from V and 6 bases from J, with 21 bases between. CDR3 sequence reads: CASTPGGGAEDGYTF. The CDR3 DNA follows: TGTGCCAGCACTCCCGGGGGGGGCGCTGAGGATGGCTACACCTTC.

In its sample, this clone was seen a few times. The V gene is TRBV7-9, the J gene TRBJ2-7; a weak D match, TRBD1 (6 bases). Trimming took 5 bases from V and 1 from J, leaving 12 bases between them. Germline CDR1 SEHNR, CDR2 FQNEAQ (reference sequence). The length of the CDR3 is 14 residues. CDR3 protein: CASSPRTDSYEQYF. In nucleotides, the CDR3 is TGTGCCAGCAGCCCCAGGACAGATTCCTACGAGCAGTACTTC.

This clone has only a few counts. This CDR3 is also generated by other DNA sequences in the sample. The rearrangement joins TRBV5-6 to TRBJ1-1, with a tentative D call TRBD1 (5 bases). V lost 5 bases, J lost 1 base, and 9 bases lay in between. This CDR3 region has 13 residues. Per the germline V gene, CDR1 is SGHDT and CDR2 is YYEEEE. CDR3 sequence (DNA): TGTGCCAGCAGAGGGACTCGGAACACTGAAGCTTTCTTT. Amino acid sequence: CASRGTRNTEAFF.